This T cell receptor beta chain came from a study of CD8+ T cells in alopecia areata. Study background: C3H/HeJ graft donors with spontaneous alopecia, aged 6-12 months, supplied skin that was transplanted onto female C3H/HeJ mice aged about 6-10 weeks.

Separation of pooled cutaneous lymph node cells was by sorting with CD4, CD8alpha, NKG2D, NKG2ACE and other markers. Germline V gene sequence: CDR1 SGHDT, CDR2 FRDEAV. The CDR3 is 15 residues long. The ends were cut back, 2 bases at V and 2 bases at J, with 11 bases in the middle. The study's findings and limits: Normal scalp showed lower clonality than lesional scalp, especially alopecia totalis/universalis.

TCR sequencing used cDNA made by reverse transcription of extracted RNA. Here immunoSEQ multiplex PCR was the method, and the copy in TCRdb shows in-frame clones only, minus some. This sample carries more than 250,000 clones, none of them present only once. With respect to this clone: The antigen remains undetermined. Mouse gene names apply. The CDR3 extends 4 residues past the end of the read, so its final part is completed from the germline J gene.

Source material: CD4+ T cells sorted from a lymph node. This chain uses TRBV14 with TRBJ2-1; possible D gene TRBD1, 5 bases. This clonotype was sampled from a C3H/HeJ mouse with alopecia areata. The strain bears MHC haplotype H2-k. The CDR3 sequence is CASSLRRGDYAEQFF. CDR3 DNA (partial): TGTGCCAGCAGTTTGAGGAGGGGTGACTATGCT.